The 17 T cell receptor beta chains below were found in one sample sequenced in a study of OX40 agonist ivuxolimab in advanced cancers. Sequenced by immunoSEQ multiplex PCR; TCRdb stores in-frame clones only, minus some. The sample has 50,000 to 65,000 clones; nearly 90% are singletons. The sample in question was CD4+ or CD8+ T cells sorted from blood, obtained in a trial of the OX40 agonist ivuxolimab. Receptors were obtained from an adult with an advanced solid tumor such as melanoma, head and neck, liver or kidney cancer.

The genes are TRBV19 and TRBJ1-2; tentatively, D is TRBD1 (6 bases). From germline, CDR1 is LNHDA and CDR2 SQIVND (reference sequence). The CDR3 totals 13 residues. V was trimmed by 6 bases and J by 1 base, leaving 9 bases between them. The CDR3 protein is CASSPGVNYGYTF. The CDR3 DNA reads TGTGCCAGTAGCCCAGGGGTTAACTATGGCTACACCTTC.

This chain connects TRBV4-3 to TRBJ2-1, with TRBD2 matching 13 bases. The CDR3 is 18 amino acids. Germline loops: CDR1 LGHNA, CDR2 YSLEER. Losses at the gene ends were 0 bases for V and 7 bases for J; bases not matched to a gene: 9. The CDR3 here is CASSQDDGLAGVRNEQFF. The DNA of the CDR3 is TGCGCCAGCAGCCAAGACGACGGACTAGCGGGAGTAAGGAATGAGCAGTTCTTC.

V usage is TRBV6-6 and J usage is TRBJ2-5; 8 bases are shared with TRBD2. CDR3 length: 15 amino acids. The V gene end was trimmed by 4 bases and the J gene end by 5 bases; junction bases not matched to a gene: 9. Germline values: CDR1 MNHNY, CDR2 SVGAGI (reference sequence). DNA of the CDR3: TGTGCCAGCAGTTCCAGCGGGGGACAATACGAGACCCAGTACTTC. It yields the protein CASSSSGGQYETQYF.

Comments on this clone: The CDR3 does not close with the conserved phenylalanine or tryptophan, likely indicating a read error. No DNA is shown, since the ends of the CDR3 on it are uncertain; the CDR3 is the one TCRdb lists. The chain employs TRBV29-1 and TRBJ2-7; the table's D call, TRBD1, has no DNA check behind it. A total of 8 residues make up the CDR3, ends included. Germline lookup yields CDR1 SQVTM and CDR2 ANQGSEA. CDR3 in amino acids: CSVEQPGS.

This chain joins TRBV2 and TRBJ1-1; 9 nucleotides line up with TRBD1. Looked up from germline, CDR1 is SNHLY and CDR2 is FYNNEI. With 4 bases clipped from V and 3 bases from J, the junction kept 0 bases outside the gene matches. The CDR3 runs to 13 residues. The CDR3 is CASSGQGDTEAFF. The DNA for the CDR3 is TGTGCCAGCAGTGGACAGGGGGACACTGAAGCTTTCTTT.

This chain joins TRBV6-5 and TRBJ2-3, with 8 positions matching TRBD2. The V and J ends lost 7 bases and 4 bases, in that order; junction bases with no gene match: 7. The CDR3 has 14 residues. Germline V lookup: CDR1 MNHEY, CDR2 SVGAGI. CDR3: CASTPRGGSDTQYF. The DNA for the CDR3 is TGTGCCAGCACCCCCCGGGGGGGATCAGATACGCAGTATTTT.

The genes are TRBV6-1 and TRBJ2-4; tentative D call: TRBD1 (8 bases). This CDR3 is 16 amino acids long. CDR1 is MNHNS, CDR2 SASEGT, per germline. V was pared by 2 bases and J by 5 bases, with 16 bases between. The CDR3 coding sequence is TGTGCCAGCAGTGAAAACAGGGGGGGACCCCAAAACATTCAGTACTTC. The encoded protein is CASSENRGGPQNIQYF.

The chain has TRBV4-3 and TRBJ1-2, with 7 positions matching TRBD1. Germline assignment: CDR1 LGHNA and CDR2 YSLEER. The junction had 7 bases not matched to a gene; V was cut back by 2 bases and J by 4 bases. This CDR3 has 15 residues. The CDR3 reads CASSQLGGAFYGYTF. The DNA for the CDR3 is TGCGCCAGCAGCCAACTAGGGGGCGCCTTCTATGGCTACACCTTC.

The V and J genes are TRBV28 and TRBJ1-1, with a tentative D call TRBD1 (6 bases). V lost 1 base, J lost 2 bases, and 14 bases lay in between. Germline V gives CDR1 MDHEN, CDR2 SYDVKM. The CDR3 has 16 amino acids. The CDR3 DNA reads TGTGCCAGCAGTTTATTCCCGGGGGCGAGTAACACTGAAGCTTTCTTT. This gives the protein CASSLFPGASNTEAFF.

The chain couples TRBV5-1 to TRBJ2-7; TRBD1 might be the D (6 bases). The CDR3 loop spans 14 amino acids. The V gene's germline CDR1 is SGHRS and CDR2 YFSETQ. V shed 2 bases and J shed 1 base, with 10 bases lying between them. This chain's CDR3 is CASSFEGVSYEQYF. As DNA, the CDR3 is TGCGCCAGCAGCTTTGAGGGGGTGTCCTACGAGCAGTACTTC.

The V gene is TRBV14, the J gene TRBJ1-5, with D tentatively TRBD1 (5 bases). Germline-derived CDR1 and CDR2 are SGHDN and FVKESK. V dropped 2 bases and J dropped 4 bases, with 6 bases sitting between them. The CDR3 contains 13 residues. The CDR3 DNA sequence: TGTGCCAGCAGCCAATCAGGGAATCAGCCCCAGCATTTT. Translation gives CASSQSGNQPQHF.

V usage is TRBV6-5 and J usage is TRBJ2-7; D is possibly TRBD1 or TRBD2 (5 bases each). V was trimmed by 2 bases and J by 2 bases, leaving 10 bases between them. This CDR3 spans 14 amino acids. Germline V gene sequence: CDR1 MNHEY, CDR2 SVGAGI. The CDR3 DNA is TGTGCCAGCAGTTACGGGGACGCAACCTACGAGCAGTACTTC. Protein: CASSYGDATYEQYF.

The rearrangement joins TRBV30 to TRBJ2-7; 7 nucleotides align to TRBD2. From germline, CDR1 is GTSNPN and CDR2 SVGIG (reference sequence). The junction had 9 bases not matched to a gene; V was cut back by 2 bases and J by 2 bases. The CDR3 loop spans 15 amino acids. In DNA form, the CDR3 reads TGTGCCTGGAGTCGTGGAGGCGGGAGACCCTACGAGCAGTACTTC. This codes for CAWSRGGGRPYEQYF. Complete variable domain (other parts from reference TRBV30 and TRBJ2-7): SQTIHQWPATLVQPVGSPLSLECTVEGTSNPNLYWYRQAAGRGLQLLFYSVGIGQISSEVPQNLSASRPQDRQFILSSKKLLLSDSGFYLCAWSRGGGRPYEQYFGPGTRLTVT.

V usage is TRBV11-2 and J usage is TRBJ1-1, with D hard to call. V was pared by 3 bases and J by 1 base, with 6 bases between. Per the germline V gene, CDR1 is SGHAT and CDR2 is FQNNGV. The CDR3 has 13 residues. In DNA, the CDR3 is TGTGCCAGCAGCTTGGGCAGGAACACTGAAGCTTTCTTT. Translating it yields CASSLGRNTEAFF.

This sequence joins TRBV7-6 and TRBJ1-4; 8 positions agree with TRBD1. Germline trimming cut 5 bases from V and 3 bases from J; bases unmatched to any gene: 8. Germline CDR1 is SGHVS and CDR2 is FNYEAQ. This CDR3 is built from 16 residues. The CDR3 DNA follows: TGTGCCAGCAGCCCACTTACAGGGGGGTCTAATGAAAAACTGTTTTTT. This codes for CASSPLTGGSNEKLFF.

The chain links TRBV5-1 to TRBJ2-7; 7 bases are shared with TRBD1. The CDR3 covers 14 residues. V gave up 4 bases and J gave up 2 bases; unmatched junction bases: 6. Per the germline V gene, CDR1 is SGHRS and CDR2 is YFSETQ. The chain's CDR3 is CASSADDRAYEQYF. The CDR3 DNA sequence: TGCGCCAGCAGCGCCGACGACAGGGCCTACGAGCAGTACTTC. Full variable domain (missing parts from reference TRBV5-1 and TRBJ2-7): KAGVTQTPRYLIKTRGQQVTLSCSPISGHRSVSWYQQTPGQGLQFLFEYFSETQRNKGNFPGRFSGRQFSNSRSEMNVSTLELGDSALYLCASSADDRAYEQYFGPGTRLTVT.

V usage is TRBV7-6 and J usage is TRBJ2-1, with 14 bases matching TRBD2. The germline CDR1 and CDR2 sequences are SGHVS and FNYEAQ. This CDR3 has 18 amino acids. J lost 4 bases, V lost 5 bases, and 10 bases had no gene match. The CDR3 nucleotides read TGTGCCAGCAGCGCCTCGACTAGCGGGGGGGCCAAGTACAATGAGCAGTTCTTC. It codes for CASSASTSGGAKYNEQFF.